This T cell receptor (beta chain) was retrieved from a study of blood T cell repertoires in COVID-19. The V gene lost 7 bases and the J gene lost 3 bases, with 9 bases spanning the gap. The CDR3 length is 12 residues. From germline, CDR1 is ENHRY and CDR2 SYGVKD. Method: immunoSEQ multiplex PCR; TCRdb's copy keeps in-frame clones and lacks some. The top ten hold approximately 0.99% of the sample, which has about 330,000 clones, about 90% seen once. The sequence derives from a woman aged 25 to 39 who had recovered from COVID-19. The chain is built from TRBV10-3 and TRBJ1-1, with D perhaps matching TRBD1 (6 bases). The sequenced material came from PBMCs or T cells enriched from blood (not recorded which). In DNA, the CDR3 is TGTGCCATCACAGGGGACCACACTGAAGCTTTCTTT. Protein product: CAITGDHTEAFF.